The clone carrying this T cell receptor (beta chain) has ten or more counts. The antigen remains unidentified. This entry belongs to a study of neurological immune-mediated disorders. Study-level findings and limits: No sharing of CDR3 amino acid sequences was observed among expanded clones across subjects, suggesting private repertoires in all groups. Patients with HTLV-1-associated myelopathy showed the most TCR clonal expansion. Those with multiple sclerosis showed the least, falling below healthy controls.

Trimming pared 6 bases from V and 0 bases from J, leaving 15 bases between. The CDR3 loop spans 15 amino acids. The V gene's germline CDR1 is SGHDT and CDR2 YYEEEE. TCRdb re-derived calls from the 5' RACE reads in MiXCR, one entry per CDR3 protein. The repertoire holds about 58,000 distinct CDR3 sequences, with more than 3% as singletons. This receptor was taken from an older woman with multiple sclerosis. The sample taken for sequencing was PBMCs. The rearrangement joins TRBV5-6 to TRBJ1-2; perhaps TRBD1 as D (5 bases). CDR3: CASTNQGVANYGYTF. In DNA form, the CDR3 reads TGTGCCAGCACCAATCAAGGGGTAGCTAACTATGGCTACACCTTC.